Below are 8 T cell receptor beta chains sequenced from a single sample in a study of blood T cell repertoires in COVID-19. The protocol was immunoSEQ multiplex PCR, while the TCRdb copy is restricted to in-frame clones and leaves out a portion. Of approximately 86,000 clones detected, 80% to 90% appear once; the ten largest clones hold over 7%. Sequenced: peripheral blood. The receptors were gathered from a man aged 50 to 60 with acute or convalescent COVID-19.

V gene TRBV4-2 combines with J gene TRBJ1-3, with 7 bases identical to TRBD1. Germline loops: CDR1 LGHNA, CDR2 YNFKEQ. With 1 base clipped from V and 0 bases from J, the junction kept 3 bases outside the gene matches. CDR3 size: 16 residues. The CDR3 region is CASSQGDSVSGNTIYF. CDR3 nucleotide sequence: TGTGCCAGCAGCCAAGGGGACAGCGTCTCTGGAAACACCATATATTTT.

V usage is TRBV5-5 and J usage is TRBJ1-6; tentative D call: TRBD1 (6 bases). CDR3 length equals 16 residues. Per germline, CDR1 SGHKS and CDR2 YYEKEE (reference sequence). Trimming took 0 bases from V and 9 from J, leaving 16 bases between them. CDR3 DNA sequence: TGTGCCAGCAGCTTGGACCCGACAGGAGTTGCTTCACCCCTCCACTTT. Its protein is CASSLDPTGVASPLHF.

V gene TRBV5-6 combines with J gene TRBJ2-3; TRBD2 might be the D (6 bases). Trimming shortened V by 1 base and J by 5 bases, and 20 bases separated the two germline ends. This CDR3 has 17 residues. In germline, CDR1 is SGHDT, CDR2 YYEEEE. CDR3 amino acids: CASSLSKTAGRLDTQYF. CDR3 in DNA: TGTGCCAGCAGCTTGTCAAAGACCGCGGGGAGATTAGATACGCAGTATTTT.

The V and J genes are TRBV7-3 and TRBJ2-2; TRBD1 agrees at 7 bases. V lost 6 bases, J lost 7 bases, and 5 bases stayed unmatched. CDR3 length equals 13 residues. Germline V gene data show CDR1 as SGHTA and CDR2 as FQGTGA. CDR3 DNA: TGTGCCAGCAGAGGGACAGTTGGCGGGGAGCTGTTTTTT. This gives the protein CASRGTVGGELFF.

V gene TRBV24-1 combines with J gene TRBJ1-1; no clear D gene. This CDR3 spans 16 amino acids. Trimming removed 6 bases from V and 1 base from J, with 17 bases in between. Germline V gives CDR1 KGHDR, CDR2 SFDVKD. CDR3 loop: CATSPDAGERNTEAFF. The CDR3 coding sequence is TGTGCCACCAGTCCTGATGCCGGGGAGAGGAACACTGAAGCTTTCTTT.

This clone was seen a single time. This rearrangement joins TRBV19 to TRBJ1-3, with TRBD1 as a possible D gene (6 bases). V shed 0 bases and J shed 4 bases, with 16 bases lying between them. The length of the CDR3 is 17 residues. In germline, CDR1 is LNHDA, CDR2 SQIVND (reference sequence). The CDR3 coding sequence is TGTGCCAGTAGTATAGATAACGGGACAAGCAGAGGAAACACCATATATTTT. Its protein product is CASSIDNGTSRGNTIYF. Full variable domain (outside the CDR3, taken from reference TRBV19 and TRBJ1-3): DGGITQSPKYLFRKEGQNVTLSCEQNLNHDAMYWYRQDPGQGLRLIYYSQIVNDFQKGDIAEGYSVSREKKESFPLTVTSAQKNPTAFYLCASSIDNGTSRGNTIYFGEGSWLTVV.

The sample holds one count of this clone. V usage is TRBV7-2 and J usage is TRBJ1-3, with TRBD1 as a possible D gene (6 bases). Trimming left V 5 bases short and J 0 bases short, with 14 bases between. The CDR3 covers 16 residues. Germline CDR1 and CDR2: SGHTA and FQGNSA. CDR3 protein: CASSDRPGLSGNTIYF. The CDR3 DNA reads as TGTGCCAGCAGCGACAGGCCGGGGCTCTCTGGAAACACCATATATTTT.

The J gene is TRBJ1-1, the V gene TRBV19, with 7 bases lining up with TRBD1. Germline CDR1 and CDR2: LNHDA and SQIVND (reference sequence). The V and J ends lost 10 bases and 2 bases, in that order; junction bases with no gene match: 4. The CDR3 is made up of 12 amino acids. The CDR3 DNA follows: TGTGCCACACGACAGGGCAACACTGAAGCTTTCTTT. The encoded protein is CATRQGNTEAFF. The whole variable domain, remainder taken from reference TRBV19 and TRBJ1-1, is DGGITQSPKYLFRKEGQNVTLSCEQNLNHDAMYWYRQDPGQGLRLIYYSQIVNDFQKGDIAEGYSVSREKKESFPLTVTSAQKNPTAFYLCATRQGNTEAFFGQGTRLTVV.